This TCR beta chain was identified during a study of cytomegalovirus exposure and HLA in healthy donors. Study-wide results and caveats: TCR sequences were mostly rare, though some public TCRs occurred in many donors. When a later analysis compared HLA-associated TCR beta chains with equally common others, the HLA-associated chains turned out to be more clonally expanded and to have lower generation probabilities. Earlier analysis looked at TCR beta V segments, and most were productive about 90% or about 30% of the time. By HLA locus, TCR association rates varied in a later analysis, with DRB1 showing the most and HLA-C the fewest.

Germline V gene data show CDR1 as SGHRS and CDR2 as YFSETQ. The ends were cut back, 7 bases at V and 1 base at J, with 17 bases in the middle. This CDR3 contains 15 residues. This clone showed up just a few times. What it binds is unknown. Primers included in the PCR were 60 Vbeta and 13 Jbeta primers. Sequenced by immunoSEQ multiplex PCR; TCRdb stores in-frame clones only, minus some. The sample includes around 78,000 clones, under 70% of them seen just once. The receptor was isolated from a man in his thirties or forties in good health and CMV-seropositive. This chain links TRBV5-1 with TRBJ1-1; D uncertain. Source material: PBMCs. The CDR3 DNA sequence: TGCGCCAGCGGACCCGGGTGGGGAGAGAACACTGAAGCTTTCTTT. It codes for CASGPGWGENTEAFF.